This T cell receptor (beta chain) was captured by sequencing in a study of graft-versus-host responses after intestinal transplantation. From germline, CDR1 is SQVTM and CDR2 ANQGSEA. The length of the CDR3 is 13 residues. With V trimmed by 7 bases and J by 7 bases, 7 bases remained unmatched. Study-wide results and limits: GvH clones turned up in recipient marrow; some had shown up first in ileum or blood. Subjects displaying graft-donor T cell macrochimerism possessed elevated graft-versus-host to host-versus-graft clonal ratios inside allografts.

As concerns this clone: Its antigen is currently unknown.

TCRdb keeps only in-frame clones here, not all; method: immunoSEQ multiplex PCR. Of tens of thousands of clones listed, 75% to 90% are singletons. The sequence came from a human donor who was the organ donor for an intestinal transplant. The sample here was unstimulated CD4+ T cells sorted from spleen or lymph node cells, taken before transplant. This chain joins TRBV29-1 and TRBJ2-1, with TRBD2 matching 10 bases. The CDR3 spells CSARTSGLNEQFF. The DNA for the CDR3 is TGCAGCGCCCGGACTAGCGGACTAAATGAGCAGTTCTTC.